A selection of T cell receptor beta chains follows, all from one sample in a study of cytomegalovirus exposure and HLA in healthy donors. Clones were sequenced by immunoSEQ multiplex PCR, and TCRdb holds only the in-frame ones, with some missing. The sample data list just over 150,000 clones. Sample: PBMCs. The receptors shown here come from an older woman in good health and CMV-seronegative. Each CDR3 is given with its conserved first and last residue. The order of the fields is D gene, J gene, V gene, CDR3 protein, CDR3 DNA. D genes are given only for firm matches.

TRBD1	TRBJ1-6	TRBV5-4	CASSLLPGQGSSYNSPLHF	TGTGCCAGCAGCTTGCTTCCGGGACAGGGTAGCTCCTATAATTCACCCCTCCACTTT
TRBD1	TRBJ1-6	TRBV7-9	CASSSGQGAEVSPLHF	TGTGCCAGCAGCTCCGGACAGGGGGCCGAGGTTTCACCCCTCCACTTT
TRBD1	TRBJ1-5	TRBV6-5	CASSPDRGSQPQHF	TGTGCCAGCAGCCCTGACAGGGGGAGTCAGCCCCAGCATTTT
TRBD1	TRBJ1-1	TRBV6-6	CASSYGQGARAFF	TGTGCCAGCAGTTACGGACAGGGAGCGCGAGCTTTCTTT
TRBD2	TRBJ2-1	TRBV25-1	CASSATSGDYNEQFF	TGTGCCAGCAGTGCGACTAGCGGGGACTACAATGAGCAGTTCTTC
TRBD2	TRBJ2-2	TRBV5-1	CASRWTSGFTGELFF	TGCGCCAGCAGATGGACTAGCGGTTTCACCGGGGAGCTGTTTTTT
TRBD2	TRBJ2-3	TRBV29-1	CSALSGTSGGTDTQYF	TGCAGCGCCCTGTCCGGGACTAGCGGAGGCACAGATACGCAGTATTTT
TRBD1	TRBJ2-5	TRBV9	CASSYRDRVIQETQYF	TGTGCCAGCAGCTACCGGGACAGGGTCATTCAAGAGACCCAGTACTTC
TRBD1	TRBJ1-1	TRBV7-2	CASSPPQDRGMNTEAFF	TGTGCCAGCAGCCCTCCCCAGGACAGGGGAATGAACACTGAAGCTTTCTTT
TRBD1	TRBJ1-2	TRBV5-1	CASSLTGGGNYGYTF	TGCGCCAGCAGCTTAACAGGGGGGGGAAACTATGGCTACACCTTC
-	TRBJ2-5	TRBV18	CASSPIRLETQYF	TGTGCCAGCTCACCTATCAGGTTGGAGACCCAGTACTTC
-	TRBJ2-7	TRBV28	CASDSGQGIRGQYF	TGTGCCAGCGATAGTGGGCAGGGAATACGAGGGCAGTACTTC
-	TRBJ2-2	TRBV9	CASSSRGAGELFF	TGTGCCAGCAGCTCCCGAGGAGCCGGGGAGCTGTTTTTT
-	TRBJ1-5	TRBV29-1	CSVMQGGSNQPQHF	TGCAGCGTCATGCAGGGAGGGAGCAATCAGCCCCAGCATTTT
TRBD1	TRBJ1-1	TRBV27	CASSLRGQGARNTEAFF	TGTGCCAGCAGTTTAAGGGGACAGGGGGCACGAAACACTGAAGCTTTCTTT
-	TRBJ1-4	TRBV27	CASSLLAELNEKLFF	TGTGCCAGCAGTTTATTAGCGGAGCTAAACGAAAAACTGTTTTTT
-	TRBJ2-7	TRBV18	CASSPPSASSYEQYF	TGTGCCAGCTCACCCCCCAGCGCTAGCTCCTACGAGCAGTACTTC
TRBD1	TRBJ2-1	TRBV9	CASSLRTGNNEQFF	TGTGCCAGCAGCCTCCGGACAGGGAACAATGAGCAGTTCTTC
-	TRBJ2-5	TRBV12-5	CASGGPGWETQYF	TGTGCTAGTGGGGGCCCGGGGTGGGAGACCCAGTACTTC
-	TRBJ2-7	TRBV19	CASSIVGDTNMEQYF	TGTGCCAGTAGTATAGTGGGGGACACTAACATGGAGCAGTACTTC